These 7 T cell receptor beta chains came from one sample sequenced in a study of T cells in Graves' hyperthyroidism and ophthalmopathy. There were TCR beta CDR3 regions amplified from RNA transcripts. HTBI primers were the set used in a first-round RT-PCR of the TCR CDR3. Each CDR3 protein gets one entry after TCRdb re-called the multiplex PCR reads with MiXCR. The data contain hundreds of thousands of distinct CDR3 sequences, about 20% of them singletons. Input material: blood. The receptors originated from a man younger than 45 with Graves' ophthalmopathy.

V usage is TRBV7-3 and J usage is TRBJ1-1, with a possible D match to TRBD1 (5 bases). The CDR3 covers 13 residues. Germline CDR1 SGHTA, CDR2 FQGTGA. Deletions cut 6 bases from V and 5 bases from J, with 13 bases between. The CDR3, as DNA: TGTGCCAGCAGACAGCAGGGTGCGACTGAAGCTTTCTTT. This codes for CASRQQGATEAFF.

This chain joins TRBV7-9 and TRBJ1-1; D call uncertain. Trimming left V 6 bases short and J 3 bases short, with 11 bases between. The V gene's germline CDR1 is SEHNR and CDR2 FQNEAQ (reference sequence). This CDR3 has 13 residues. The CDR3 DNA is TGTGCCAGCAGGTCCCCGGGATACACTGAAGCTTTCTTT. Translation: CASRSPGYTEAFF.

Remarks on this clonotype: Since a much larger clone is just one base distant, this may be a read error. The chain uses TRBV28 and TRBJ1-2; D call uncertain. This CDR3 comprises 14 residues. Germline CDR1 MDHEN, CDR2 SYDVKM. The CDR3 region is CASSFTDIYYGYAF. Written as DNA, the CDR3 is TGTGCCAGCAGTTTCACGGATATTTACTATGGCTACGCCTTC.

The V and J genes are TRBV27 and TRBJ2-1, with unresolved D. The CDR3 contains 14 residues. The germline CDR1 and CDR2 sequences are MNHEY and SMNVEV (reference sequence). V was clipped by 7 bases and J by 7 bases, with 17 bases between them. Written as DNA, the CDR3 is TGTGCCAGCACCCCCCAGTACGGTGGGAATGAGCAGTTCTTC. Encoded protein: CASTPQYGGNEQFF.

This chain uses TRBV20-1 with TRBJ2-5, with D unresolved. This CDR3 contains 15 residues. Germline lookup yields CDR1 DFQATT and CDR2 SNEGSKA (reference sequence). The V gene lost 0 bases and the J gene lost 1 base, with 12 bases spanning the gap. CDR3 loop: CSARDWQDGQETQYF. CDR3 sequence (DNA): TGCAGTGCTAGAGATTGGCAGGATGGCCAAGAGACCCAGTACTTC.

This clonotype was detected only a few times. The rearrangement links TRBV29-1 to TRBJ2-1, with 8 positions matching TRBD1. Germline-derived CDR1 and CDR2 are SQVTM and ANQGSEA. V lost 3 bases and J lost 6; bases outside the gene matches: 7. CDR3 length: 14 residues. CDR3 DNA sequence: TGCAGCGTTGAGGGGACAGGAGCGGCCAATGAGCAGTTCTTC. It is translated as CSVEGTGAANEQFF.

The CDR3 region is CASSLQGPTGTYSNQPQHF. CDR3 nucleotide sequence: TGTGCCAGCAGCTTACAGGGCCCGACAGGGACTTATAGCAATCAGCCCCAGCATTTT. V and J are TRBV7-8 and TRBJ1-5; 7 nucleotides agree with TRBD1. CDR1 and CDR2 from the germline V gene are SGHVS and FQNEAQ. The length of the CDR3 is 19 residues. The V and J ends lost 2 bases and 0 bases, in that order; junction bases with no gene match: 13.